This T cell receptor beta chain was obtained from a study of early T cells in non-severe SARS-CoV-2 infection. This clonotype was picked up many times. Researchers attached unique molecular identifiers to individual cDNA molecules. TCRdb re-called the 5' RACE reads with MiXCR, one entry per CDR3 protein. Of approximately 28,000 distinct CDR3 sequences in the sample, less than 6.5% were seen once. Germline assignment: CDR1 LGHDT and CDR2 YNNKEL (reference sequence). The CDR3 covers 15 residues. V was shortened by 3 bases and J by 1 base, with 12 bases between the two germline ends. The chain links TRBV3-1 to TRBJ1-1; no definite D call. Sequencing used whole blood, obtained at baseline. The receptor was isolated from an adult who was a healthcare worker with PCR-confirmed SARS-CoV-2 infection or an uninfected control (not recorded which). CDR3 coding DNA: TGTGCCAGCAGCCACCTCGCGAGGGCGAACACTGAAGCTTTCTTT. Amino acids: CASSHLARANTEAFF.